This T cell receptor beta chain is drawn from a study of naive and memory T cell subsets. Study findings and constraints: In naive cells, over 90% of TCR sequences were seen only once. A few larger clonotypes appeared in naive repertoires, especially CD8, possibly memory cells re-expressing CD45RA.

Of note for this clonotype: What it binds is unknown.

The CDR3 consists of 14 residues. Looked up from germline, CDR1 is MNHEY and CDR2 is SMNVEV (reference sequence). V was cut by 6 bases and J by 0 bases, with 12 bases left in between. Both TRBC1 and TRBC2 were covered by a beta constant-region primer of two equimolar oligonucleotides. The ligated cDNA underwent four PCR rounds using SP2 and nested alpha and beta constant-region primers. Via MiXCR, TCRdb re-called the UMI-ligation and nested PCR reads, giving one row per CDR3 protein. The sample has fewer than 150,000 distinct CDR3 sequences; 15% to 25% are singletons. This chain connects TRBV27 to TRBJ2-7; D unresolved. The sequencing sample was made of naive CD8+ T cells from blood. The TCR sequence derives from a human donor in good health. DNA for the CDR3: TGTGCCAGCAGGGAAGAGTGGAGCTCCTACGAGCAGTACTTC. Amino acid sequence: CASREEWSSYEQYF.